What follows is one T cell receptor (beta chain) and its context. As yet, its antigen is unknown. Collection of ten milliliters of peripheral blood was performed for each donor. Trimming left V 4 bases short and J 3 bases short, with 7 bases between. Germline CDR1 MGHDK, CDR2 SYGVNS. The CDR3 is made up of 12 amino acids. This sample is drawn from a study of blood T cells in healthy people across ages. Study-wide background: About one barcoded beta molecule was captured per two T cells (by template switching).

General observations from the study: The study lacked donor CMV status, which possibly confounded expanded clonotype changes. Diversity was higher, and naive CD4+ cells more numerous, in long-lived donors than in aged donors.

A second PCR of 7 to 11 cycles used a sample-barcoded 5' primer and a J-beta primer mix. TCRdb passed the 5' RACE reads through MiXCR, listing each CDR3 protein once. The sample records approximately 800,000 distinct CDR3 sequences, approximately 53% being singletons. J is TRBJ2-7 and V is TRBV25-1; no definite D call. The origin of this receptor is a man aged 80 or over in good health. Sequencing was carried out using blood. The CDR3 is CASSGRIYEQYF. CDR3 bases: TGTGCCAGCAGTGGACGGATCTACGAGCAGTACTTC.